Included here is one T cell receptor beta chain sequence, with context. The target antigen is unknown. The sample originates from a study of human thymus T cells. Germline CDR1 reads SGHTA; CDR2 reads FQGNSA. The CDR3 extends over 13 amino acids. The V end was cut by 0 bases, the J end by 7 bases, with 7 bases between. This table comes from immunoSEQ multiplex PCR, and its TCRdb copy is limited to in-frame clones, with some not included. The sample has 120,000 or so clones, approximately 96% seen once. It was from resections taken during corrective heart surgery that the thymus tissue came. The donor group consisted of healthy Finnish infants who were having corrective surgery for congenital heart defects. The study, taken as a whole, reports: As related research reported, thymic repertoires overlapped highly among unrelated individuals. Thymic and blood repertoires seemed to show skewed V and J gene use.

The receptor comes from a boy younger than two with a congenital heart defect but otherwise immunologically healthy. The chain links TRBV7-2 to TRBJ2-1; D gene uncertain. Sequencing input: thymus tissue. The CDR3 region has the DNA TGTGCCAGCAGCTTAGCGGCAGATAATGAGCAGTTCTTC. Translation: CASSLAADNEQFF.